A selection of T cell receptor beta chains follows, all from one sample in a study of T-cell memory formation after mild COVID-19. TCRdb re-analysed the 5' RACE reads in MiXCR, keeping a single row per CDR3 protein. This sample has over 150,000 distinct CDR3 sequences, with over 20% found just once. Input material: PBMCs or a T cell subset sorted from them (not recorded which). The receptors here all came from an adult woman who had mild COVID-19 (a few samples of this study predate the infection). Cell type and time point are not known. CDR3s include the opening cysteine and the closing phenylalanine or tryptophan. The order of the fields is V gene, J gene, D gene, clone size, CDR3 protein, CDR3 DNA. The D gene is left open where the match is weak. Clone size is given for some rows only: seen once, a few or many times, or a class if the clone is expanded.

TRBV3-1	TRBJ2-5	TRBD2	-	CASSTEIGSAGVLVAQYF	TGTGCCAGCAGTACAGAAATCGGCTCAGCGGGAGTCTTAGTTGCCCAGTACTTC
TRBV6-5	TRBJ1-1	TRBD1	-	CASSYFGQGGTEAFF	TGTGCCAGCAGTTACTTTGGACAGGGCGGCACTGAAGCTTTCTTT
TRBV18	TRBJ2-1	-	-	CASSPPQHPDEQFF	TGTGCCAGCTCACCACCCCAGCACCCGGATGAGCAGTTCTTC
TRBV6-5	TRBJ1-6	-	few	CASSAPGPNNSPLHF	TGTGCCAGCAGTGCTCCGGGACCCAATAATTCACCCCTCCACTTT
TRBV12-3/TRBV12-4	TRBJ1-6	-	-	CASSLGGGAGSPLHF	TGTGCCAGCAGTTTAGGTGGGGGGGCGGGCTCACCCCTCCACTTT
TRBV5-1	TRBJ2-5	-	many	CASSSVSWRETQYF	TGCGCCAGCAGCTCCGTTTCCTGGCGGGAGACCCAGTACTTC
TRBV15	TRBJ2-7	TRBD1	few	CATSRDYGTEGYEQYF	TGTGCCACCAGCAGAGACTACGGGACAGAGGGCTACGAGCAGTACTTC
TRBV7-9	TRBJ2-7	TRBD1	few	CASSRGQGGPYEQYF	TGTGCCAGCAGCAGGGGACAGGGAGGGCCCTACGAGCAGTACTTC
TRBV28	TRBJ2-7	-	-	CASSLTPSQEQYF	TGTGCCAGCAGTTTAACCCCCTCGCAGGAGCAGTACTTC
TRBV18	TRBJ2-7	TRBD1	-	CASSPGQGSSYEQYF	TGTGCCAGCTCACCAGGACAGGGCAGCTCCTACGAGCAGTACTTC
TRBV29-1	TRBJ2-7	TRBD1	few	CSVENRDRGYEQYF	TGCAGCGTTGAGAACCGGGACAGGGGTTACGAGCAGTACTTC
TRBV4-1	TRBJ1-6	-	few	CASSSTPGANSPLHF	TGCGCCAGCAGCTCCACCCCCGGGGCTAATTCACCCCTCCACTTT
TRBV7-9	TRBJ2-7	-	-	CASSSSSGEQYF	TGTGCCAGCAGCTCAAGCTCGGGGGAGCAGTACTTC
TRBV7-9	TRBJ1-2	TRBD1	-	CASSLTPGQGYGYTF	TGTGCCAGCAGCCTAACACCGGGACAGGGCTATGGCTACACCTTC
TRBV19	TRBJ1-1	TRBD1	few	CASSPGQGMNTEAFF	TGTGCCAGTAGTCCAGGACAGGGGATGAACACTGAAGCTTTCTTT
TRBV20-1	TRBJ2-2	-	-	CSAPHWDTGELFF	TGCAGTGCTCCTCATTGGGACACCGGGGAGCTGTTTTTT
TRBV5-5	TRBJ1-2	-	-	CASSLYPAAGVFDGYTF	TGTGCCAGCAGCTTGTATCCGGCGGCAGGGGTTTTTGATGGCTACACCTTC
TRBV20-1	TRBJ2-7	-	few	CSARDEGLPTYEQYF	TGCAGTGCTAGAGATGAGGGCCTTCCTACCTACGAGCAGTACTTC
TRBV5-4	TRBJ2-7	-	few	CASSSPSGGPYEQYF	TGTGCCAGCAGCTCCCCGTCTGGGGGGCCCTACGAGCAGTACTTC
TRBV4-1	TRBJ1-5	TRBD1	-	CASSQGTGPQPQHF	TGCGCCAGCAGCCAAGGGACAGGGCCTCAGCCCCAGCATTTT
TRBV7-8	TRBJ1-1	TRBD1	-	CASSSGQRLNTEAFF	TGTGCCAGCAGCTCGGGACAGCGATTGAACACTGAAGCTTTCTTT
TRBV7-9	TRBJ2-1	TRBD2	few	CASTSGGVIPINEQFF	TGTGCCAGCACTAGCGGGGGGGTAATCCCTATCAATGAGCAGTTCTTC
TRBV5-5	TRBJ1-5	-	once	CASSLEWSNQPQHF	TGTGCCAGCAGCTTGGAGTGGTCCAATCAGCCCCAGCATTTT
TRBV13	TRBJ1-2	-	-	CASSLGLTAGGGYTF	TGTGCCAGCAGCTTAGGCCTCACGGCAGGAGGGGGCTACACCTTC
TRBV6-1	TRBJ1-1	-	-	CASKLTGLFTEAFF	TGTGCCAGCAAACTTACAGGGCTCTTCACTGAAGCTTTCTTT
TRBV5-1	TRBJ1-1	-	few	CASSLDSGGTEAFF	TGCGCCAGCAGCTTGGATTCTGGGGGCACTGAAGCTTTCTTT